The rows below give T cell receptor beta chains drawn from one sample of a study of blood T cell repertoires in COVID-19. Generated by immunoSEQ multiplex PCR, the TCRdb table keeps only in-frame clones and is missing some. The sample contains 110,000 or so clones, approximately 80% of which appear only once. Sequenced sample: peripheral blood. The receptors shown here come from a man aged 80 or over with acute or convalescent COVID-19. Each CDR3 is given with its conserved first and last residue. D genes are given only for firm matches. Clone size is shown for a subset of rows, as once, few, many or a class of expanded clone.

V: TRBV29-1; size: .; D: TRBD2; J: TRBJ2-1; DNA: TGCAGCGTTGAAGAGGCGGGAGGGGTCAATGAGCAGTTCTTC; CDR3: CSVEEAGGVNEQFF
V: TRBV7-6; size: .; D: .; J: TRBJ1-1; DNA: TGTGCCAGCTATCAACCCGGTCGGAACACTGAAGCTTTCTTT; CDR3: CASYQPGRNTEAFF
V: TRBV7-9; size: .; D: .; J: TRBJ1-2; DNA: TGTGCCAGCAGCTTAGAGTCAGAAGATGGCTACACCTTC; CDR3: CASSLESEDGYTF
V: TRBV6-5; size: .; D: .; J: TRBJ1-1; DNA: TGTGCCAGCAGTTACTACAGCCTGAACACTGAAGCTTTCTTT; CDR3: CASSYYSLNTEAFF
V: TRBV5-1; size: .; D: TRBD1; J: TRBJ2-1; DNA: TGCGCCAGCAGCTTGGAGGGAACGGGACAGGGTATAGGGCAGTTCTTC; CDR3: CASSLEGTGQGIGQFF
V: TRBV12-5; size: .; D: .; J: TRBJ2-7; DNA: TGTGCTAGTGGTTTGGCCGCGGGGACCCCTTTCAACGAGCAGTACTTC; CDR3: CASGLAAGTPFNEQYF
V: TRBV2; size: .; D: TRBD2; J: TRBJ2-2; DNA: TGTGCCAGCAGCGAAGTACTAGCGGGAACCGGGGAGCTGTTTTTT; CDR3: CASSEVLAGTGELFF
V: TRBV7-2; size: .; D: .; J: TRBJ2-7; DNA: TGTGCCAGCAGCTTGGGGGGACGGGGAATTTCCTACGAGCAGTACTTC; CDR3: CASSLGGRGISYEQYF
V: TRBV15; size: .; D: TRBD1; J: TRBJ1-4; DNA: TGTGCCACCAGCAGAGATCGGGGACAGGGGGCGCGGGCGTATGAAAAACTGTTTTTT; CDR3: CATSRDRGQGARAYEKLFF
V: TRBV28; size: .; D: TRBD1; J: TRBJ1-1; DNA: TGTGCCAGCGAAATCGGGGCAGGGGGCGCTACTGAAGCTTTCTTT; CDR3: CASEIGAGGATEAFF
V: TRBV5-1; size: .; D: TRBD1; J: TRBJ1-6; DNA: TGCGCCAGCAACGTCAGGGGGCAAGGTTCACCCCTCCACTTT; CDR3: CASNVRGQGSPLHF
V: TRBV19; size: .; D: .; J: TRBJ1-1; DNA: TGTGCCAGTAGTTCTTACACCGGGGGGAACACTGAAGCTTTCTTT; CDR3: CASSSYTGGNTEAFF
V: TRBV7-2; size: .; D: .; J: TRBJ1-2; DNA: TGTGCCAGCAGCTTAGGTGAGGAAGGCAGTGGCTATGGCTACACCTTC; CDR3: CASSLGEEGSGYGYTF
V: TRBV11-3; size: many; D: .; J: TRBJ2-2; DNA: TGTGCCAGCAGCCCTAACACCGGGGAGCTGTTTTTT; CDR3: CASSPNTGELFF
V: TRBV6-5; size: .; D: .; J: TRBJ1-2; DNA: TGTGCCAGCAGCCCCGGGGACTATGGCTACACCTTC; CDR3: CASSPGDYGYTF
V: TRBV7-2; size: .; D: .; J: TRBJ1-2; DNA: TGTGCCAGCAGGTATAACAGAGGAGGCTATGGCTACACCTTC; CDR3: CASRYNRGGYGYTF
V: TRBV19; size: .; D: .; J: TRBJ1-5; DNA: TGTGCCAGTAGTAAGGGGGGGCCTCAGCCCCAGCATTTT; CDR3: CASSKGGPQPQHF
V: TRBV6-2/TRBV6-3; size: .; D: .; J: TRBJ1-1; DNA: TGTGCCAGCAGTTCACAGGGTACGGTGCGCACTGAAGCTTTCTTT; CDR3: CASSSQGTVRTEAFF
V: TRBV7-6; size: .; D: .; J: TRBJ1-1; DNA: TGTGCCAGCAGCCCTACGGTATTGGGGGGTGGGACTGAAGCTTTCTTT; CDR3: CASSPTVLGGGTEAFF
V: TRBV6-5; size: .; D: .; J: TRBJ1-4; DNA: TGTGCCAGCAGTCGAGGTGGCGGTGAAAAACTGTTTTTT; CDR3: CASSRGGGEKLFF
V: TRBV28; size: .; D: TRBD1; J: TRBJ2-7; DNA: TGTGCCAGCAGACCCCGGGACAGGTACGAGCAGTACTTC; CDR3: CASRPRDRYEQYF
V: TRBV10-3; size: .; D: TRBD1; J: TRBJ1-5; DNA: TGTGCCATCAGCCCGGGACAGGGGGGCAATCAGCCCCAGCATTTT; CDR3: CAISPGQGGNQPQHF
V: TRBV19; size: .; D: TRBD1; J: TRBJ2-2; DNA: TGTGCCAGCTCAGGGGGCCTCACCGGGGAGCTGTTTTTT; CDR3: CASSGGLTGELFF
V: TRBV25-1; size: .; D: TRBD2; J: TRBJ2-7; DNA: TGTGCCAGCAGTCCCGGGACAGGACTAGCGGGCCACCACGAGCAGTACTTC; CDR3: CASSPGTGLAGHHEQYF
V: TRBV29-1; size: few; D: TRBD1; J: TRBJ2-3; DNA: TGCAGCGCGCGACAGGGGCCATGGACAGATACGCAGTATTTT; CDR3: CSARQGPWTDTQYF
V: TRBV7-9; size: .; D: .; J: TRBJ2-7; DNA: TGTGCCAGCAGCTTTGGGCAGGCTATCAACGAGCAGTACTTC; CDR3: CASSFGQAINEQYF
V: TRBV6-5; size: .; D: .; J: TRBJ1-6; DNA: TGTGCCAGCAGTTACTCCGCCGGGTCACCCCTCCACTTT; CDR3: CASSYSAGSPLHF
V: TRBV6-1; size: .; D: TRBD2; J: TRBJ2-1; DNA: TGTGCCAGCAGTGAAGGGACTAGCGGCTACAATGAGCAGTTCTTC; CDR3: CASSEGTSGYNEQFF
V: TRBV19; size: .; D: .; J: TRBJ1-1; DNA: TGTGCCACCCTCGGACAGACGAACACTGAAGCTTTCTTT; CDR3: CATLGQTNTEAFF
V: TRBV4-3; size: once; D: .; J: TRBJ1-2; DNA: TGCGCCAGCAGCCAAGAGGGGAGGGCCCTAACGGAGGGCTACACCTTC; CDR3: CASSQEGRALTEGYTF
V: TRBV5-1; size: .; D: TRBD2; J: TRBJ2-2; DNA: TGCGCCAGCAGCCGGACTAGCGGGAACACCGGGGAGCTGTTTTTT; CDR3: CASSRTSGNTGELFF
V: TRBV5-1; size: .; D: .; J: TRBJ2-2; DNA: TGCGCCAGCAGCTTGGCGCTTTCGGTCACTCTCGGGACCGGGGAGCTGTTTTTT; CDR3: CASSLALSVTLGTGELFF
V: TRBV27; size: .; D: TRBD1; J: TRBJ2-3; DNA: TGTGCCAGCAGTCCAAGGACAGGGGTCTCCACAGATACGCAGTATTTT; CDR3: CASSPRTGVSTDTQYF
V: TRBV10-3; size: .; D: TRBD2; J: TRBJ2-3; DNA: TGTGCCATCAGCCACACTAGCGGGGTTACAGATACGCAGTATTTT; CDR3: CAISHTSGVTDTQYF
V: TRBV6-6; size: few; D: TRBD1; J: TRBJ2-7; DNA: TGTGCCAGCAGTCGAAGGGACAGGGGGCCATACGAGCAGTACTTC; CDR3: CASSRRDRGPYEQYF
V: TRBV11-1; size: once; D: TRBD1; J: TRBJ1-1; DNA: TGTGCCAGCAGCTTCCAGGGGGTTTACACTGAAGCTTTCTTT; CDR3: CASSFQGVYTEAFF
V: TRBV6-5; size: once; D: .; J: TRBJ2-7; DNA: TGTGCCAGCAGTTCAAACAGGGTGGGACTACAAGAGCAGTACTTC; CDR3: CASSSNRVGLQEQYF
V: TRBV7-6; size: few; D: TRBD2; J: TRBJ2-1; DNA: TGTGCCAGCAGCCCAGGACTAGCGGGAGTAGGAAGGGGCAATGAGCAGTTCTTC; CDR3: CASSPGLAGVGRGNEQFF
V: TRBV6-5; size: .; D: TRBD1; J: TRBJ1-1; DNA: TGTGCCAGTAAAAGGGACAGCCTGAACACTGAAGCTTTCTTT; CDR3: CASKRDSLNTEAFF
V: TRBV11-2; size: .; D: .; J: TRBJ2-5; DNA: TGTGCCAGCAGCTCGAATGGAGGTGGCCAGTACTTC; CDR3: CASSSNGGGQYF
V: TRBV5-6; size: few; D: TRBD1; J: TRBJ1-2; DNA: TGTGCCAGCAGCCGTCGGACAGGGTATAATTTTAACTATGGCTACACCTTC; CDR3: CASSRRTGYNFNYGYTF